This T cell receptor beta chain was observed in a study of T cell responses to AZD1222 COVID-19 vaccine. The V and J ends lost 6 bases and 4 bases, in that order; junction bases with no gene match: 16. The germline V gene has CDR1 MNHEY and CDR2 SMNVEV (reference sequence). The CDR3 is made up of 18 amino acids. Study-wide results and limits: Donors were largely white British and mainly female; clonal diversity was possibly underestimated.

With regard to this clone: The antigen is not known.

TCRdb keeps only in-frame clones here, not all; method: immunoSEQ multiplex PCR. Of 100,000 to 150,000 clones listed, 80% to 90% are singletons. The sequence derives from an adult in good health. The chain uses TRBV27 and TRBJ1-5, with 9 bases identical to TRBD1. The source material was peripheral blood, sampled on day 0 of AZD1222 vaccination. CDR3 loop: CASSPGGQGSWGNQPQHF. The DNA of the CDR3 is TGTGCCAGCAGCCCCGGGGGACAGGGAAGTTGGGGTAATCAGCCCCAGCATTTT.